The 7 T cell receptor beta chains presented below share a single source sample, sequenced in a study of beta chain features in type 1 diabetes. As every portion of the isolated RNA was reverse transcribed, the sequencing read expressed TCRB transcripts. Only in-frame clones appear in the TCRdb table, and some are missing; sequencing was by immunoSEQ multiplex PCR. This sample has about 9,400 clones; approximately 80% occur once, and the top ten carry about 1.4%. Sequenced material: Tregs from blood. These receptors all stem from a woman younger than 30 in good health.

This clone has just a few counts. The chain joins TRBV7-9 to TRBJ1-4, with D unclear. V shed 4 bases and J shed 7 bases, with 16 bases lying between them. The CDR3 contains 15 residues. Germline lookup yields CDR1 SEHNR and CDR2 FQNEAQ (reference sequence). The CDR3: CASSSPARGSEKLFF. DNA for the CDR3: TGTGCCAGCAGCTCACCGGCCAGAGGGAGTGAAAAACTGTTTTTT.

The chain carries TRBV6-1 and TRBJ2-1; D gene unclear. Germline CDR1 is MNHNS and CDR2 is SASEGT. V shed 1 base and J shed 11 bases, with 9 bases lying between them. This CDR3 region has 12 residues. CDR3 amino acids: CASSEVSRKQFF. The CDR3 DNA reads as TGTGCCAGCAGTGAAGTTAGCCGTAAGCAGTTCTTC.

The chain links TRBV30 to TRBJ1-1; D call uncertain. This CDR3 spans 10 amino acids. CDR1 GTSNPN and CDR2 SVGIG come from the germline V gene (reference sequence). The V end was cut by 5 bases, the J end by 8 bases, with 9 bases between. CDR3 in amino acids: CAWSLLEAFF. The DNA of the CDR3 is TGTGCCTGGTCTCTATTAGAAGCTTTCTTT.

The V call is TRBV5-6, the J call TRBJ1-5; D ambiguous. V shed 4 bases and J shed 6 bases, with 11 bases lying between them. Germline V CDR1 and CDR2: SGHDT, YYEEEE. This CDR3 spans 13 amino acids. Here the CDR3 reads CASSVAPGQPQHF. The CDR3 bases are TGTGCCAGCAGCGTCGCCCCGGGTCAGCCCCAGCATTTT.

This chain uses TRBV7-9 with TRBJ2-3; no reliable D call. CDR1 and CDR2 (germline): SEHNR, FQNEAQ (reference sequence). This CDR3 has 16 amino acids. The ends were cut back, 6 bases at V and 0 bases at J, with 16 bases in the middle. CDR3 protein: CASRATDPYSTDTQYF. In DNA, the CDR3 is TGTGCCAGCAGGGCTACAGATCCCTATAGCACAGATACGCAGTATTTT.

V usage is TRBV7-2 and J usage is TRBJ1-5; 7 bases line up with TRBD1. CDR1 and CDR2 from the germline V gene are SGHTA and FQGNSA. V gave up 3 bases and J gave up 1 base; unmatched junction bases: 3. This CDR3 is 15 amino acids long. The CDR3: CASSLGQPSNQPQHF. The CDR3, as DNA: TGTGCCAGCAGCTTGGGACAGCCAAGCAATCAGCCCCAGCATTTT.

V is TRBV27 and J is TRBJ2-1; 7 nucleotides match TRBD1. The CDR3 length is 13 residues. Germline assignment: CDR1 MNHEY and CDR2 SMNVEV (reference sequence). V lost 2 bases, J lost 5 bases, and 0 bases stayed unmatched. CDR3: CASSLTGDNEQFF. CDR3 nucleotide sequence: TGTGCCAGCAGTTTAACAGGGGACAATGAGCAGTTCTTC.